This T cell receptor (beta chain) was retrieved from a study of blood T cell repertoires in COVID-19 (TCRdb year 2020). About the study as a whole: Samples covering the acute and convalescent phases of COVID-19 were provided by collaborators in the United States, Italy and Spain. A freely available public database, intended as a resource for researchers studying the immune response to SARS-CoV-2, is where the repertoires were released. Nearly every sample came with metadata listing a de-identified subject ID, COVID-19 status, age in years and sex. Where HLA class I and class II types were available, the types were taken from metadata supplied by the sample provider, not from assay-based typing. Deeply sampled blood TCRbeta repertoires from subjects exposed to, actively infected with, or recovered from COVID-19 were included in the dataset. The prospective study material was composed of cDNA or gDNA derived from T cells, B-cell-depleted T cells, or PBMCs. The samples were drawn from two sources: the first 160 participants of the ongoing ImmuneRACE study, and fewer than 1,500 subjects contributed by 6 global collaborators. Broader findings and caveats from the paper: How much clinical and demographic metadata was included differed by source and by participant, and the metadata was provided uncurated.

At one collaborating source in Seattle, patients were enrolled during active infection and were followed longitudinally through the course of disease. The collaborating institutions used their own protocols to collect whole blood in K2EDTA tubes. For TCRbeta analysis, collaborator samples were shipped as frozen whole blood, as isolated PBMCs, or as DNA extracted from either sample type. TCRbeta CDR3 regions were amplified from genomic DNA using the immunoSEQ Assay, a bias-controlled multiplex PCR. For the original study's pipeline: Nucleated cell counts per sample were estimated from amplification of reference gene primers within the assay. To quantify the absolute abundance of each unique TCRbeta CDR3 rearrangement, sequence reads were collapsed and filtered. For each sample, productive Simpson clonality was calculated as the square root of Simpson's diversity index over productive rearrangements. TCRdb limited this immuneACCESS table to in-frame rearrangements with V and J called. A share of clones is missing; checked studies link under half to unresolved V genes, and the rest is unexplained. V, J and clone size reflect that table, while D and trimming were determined from the DNA. The sample records fewer than 200,000 clones, around 81% of which are singletons. The ten top clones hold approximately 10% of the sample.

This clone showed up just once. What antigen it recognizes has not been identified. Base qualities are not at hand, and no much larger clone is one base apart. The CDR3 goes from the cysteine to the phenylalanine over 13 residues. Only CDR3 DNA is held: 39 bases, read in frame from base 1. V sheds 5 bases and J sheds 4 bases, leaving 12 bases between their ends. From a lookup of the germline V gene, CDR1 and CDR2 are SGHDT and YYEEEE. The sequence derives from a woman in her 40s with COVID-19, enrolled during active disease. The V gene is TRBV5-6 and the J gene is TRBJ1-2, and TRBD1 may be the D gene, going by 6 matching bases. Sequenced: peripheral blood. The CDR3 region has the sequence CASRQGMSYGYTF. Read as DNA, the sequence is TGTGCCAGCAGGCAGGGGATGAGCTATGGCTACACCTTC.